Each of the 10 T cell receptor beta chains below was sequenced from the same sample in a study of shared clonotypes between healthy human individuals. The assay was immunoSEQ multiplex PCR, and TCRdb's table has in-frame clones only and misses some. Counted here are 2 million to 2.5 million clones, approximately 96% occurring once; the ten biggest clones make up 0.1% to 0.15%. Sequencing was performed on naive CD4+ T cells sorted from blood. The sample's subset: CD45RA+ positively selected. All receptors derive from a young man in good health.

The chain couples TRBV5-1 to TRBJ2-5; 12 bases map to TRBD2. Germline values: CDR1 SGHRS, CDR2 YFSETQ. After removal of 0 bases from V and 2 bases from J, the junction contained 2 bases not matched to a gene. The CDR3 is made up of 16 amino acids. The CDR3 region is CASSLDGLAGQETQYF. The CDR3 nucleotides read TGCGCCAGCAGCTTGGACGGACTAGCGGGGCAAGAGACCCAGTACTTC. The full variable domain, rest sourced from reference TRBV5-1 and TRBJ2-5, is KAGVTQTPRYLIKTRGQQVTLSCSPISGHRSVSWYQQTPGQGLQFLFEYFSETQRNKGNFPGRFSGRQFSNSRSEMNVSTLELGDSALYLCASSLDGLAGQETQYFGPGTRLLVL.

The chain recombines TRBV2 with TRBJ2-3; 16 positions agree with TRBD2. The V and J ends lost 8 bases and 4 bases, in that order; junction bases with no gene match: 12. The CDR3 is 18 residues long. Germline V gene sequence: CDR1 SNHLY, CDR2 FYNNEI. The CDR3 spells CASQTPGLAGGGPDTQYF. For the CDR3, the DNA is TGTGCCAGCCAAACTCCGGGACTAGCGGGAGGGGGACCAGATACGCAGTATTTT.

The CDR3 loop is CASSLGPYGYTF. The DNA of the CDR3 is TGTGCCAGCAGTTTGGGACCATATGGCTACACCTTC. V is TRBV28 and J is TRBJ1-2; tentatively, D is TRBD1 (5 bases). The length of the CDR3 is 12 residues. Germline loops: CDR1 MDHEN, CDR2 SYDVKM. V was trimmed by 3 bases and J by 5 bases, leaving 7 bases between them.

The V gene is TRBV6-5, the J gene TRBJ1-2, with 7 positions matching TRBD1. This CDR3 is built from 14 residues. The V segment lost 5 bases and the J segment 10 bases; nucleotides outside the gene matches: 13. Germline lookup yields CDR1 MNHEY and CDR2 SVGAGI. The DNA for the CDR3 is TGTGCCAGCAGTGACACCGTACAGGGGATCTTCTACACCTTC. Translated: CASSDTVQGIFYTF.

The chain is built from TRBV5-1 and TRBJ2-6, with TRBD1 matching 11 bases. This CDR3 is built from 19 residues. Germline CDR1 SGHRS, CDR2 YFSETQ. V dropped 7 bases and J dropped 0; count of bases not matched to a gene: 12. The CDR3: CASLSSPGQGVSGANVLTF. CDR3 sequence (DNA): TGCGCCAGCCTATCTTCTCCGGGACAGGGGGTCTCTGGGGCCAACGTCCTGACTTTC.

This chain uses TRBV10-3 with TRBJ1-1; D gene unclear. The CDR3 runs 12 residues. Per germline, CDR1 ENHRY and CDR2 SYGVKD. V lost 10 bases to trimming and J lost 3 bases, with 12 bases between them. CDR3 sequence: CATIDPYTEAFF. In DNA, the CDR3 is TGTGCCACCATTGACCCTTACACTGAAGCTTTCTTT.

The chain uses TRBV11-2 and TRBJ1-6, with 7 bases identical to TRBD1. V shed 1 base, J shed 9 bases, and the junction held 6 bases outside the gene matches. Germline V lookup: CDR1 SGHAT, CDR2 FQNNGV. This CDR3 spans 15 amino acids. The CDR3 region has the DNA TGTGCCAGCAGCTTAGTGACAGGGTACGGTTCACCCCTCCACTTT. Translation gives CASSLVTGYGSPLHF.

V usage is TRBV11-2 and J usage is TRBJ2-1; D is undetermined. Trimming removed 1 base from V and 5 bases from J, with 24 bases in between. Germline loops: CDR1 SGHAT, CDR2 FQNNGV. There are 19 residues in the CDR3. The CDR3 DNA follows: TGTGCCAGCAGCTTAGGGAAGTGGGGTACTGGAAGTCGGAACAATGAGCAGTTCTTC. Protein: CASSLGKWGTGSRNNEQFF.

The chain employs TRBV6-4 and TRBJ2-2, with TRBD1 as a possible D gene (5 bases). This CDR3 is 13 amino acids long. Trimming removed 6 bases at V and 1 base at J, with 6 bases between. The germline gives CDR1 MRHNA, CDR2 SNTAGT. This CDR3 is CASRTGNTGELFF. For the CDR3, the DNA is TGTGCCAGCAGAACAGGGAACACCGGGGAGCTGTTTTTT.

The chain couples TRBV12-5 to TRBJ2-7, with 12 bases lining up with TRBD1. Unmatched junction bases numbered 9, after V lost 0 bases and J lost 12 bases. This CDR3 comprises 15 residues. CDR1 LGHNT and CDR2 FRNRAP come from the germline V gene. The CDR3 DNA reads as TGTGCTAGTGGTTTGGTAACGGGGACAGGGGGCTCTGTGTACTTC. It yields the protein CASGLVTGTGGSVYF.